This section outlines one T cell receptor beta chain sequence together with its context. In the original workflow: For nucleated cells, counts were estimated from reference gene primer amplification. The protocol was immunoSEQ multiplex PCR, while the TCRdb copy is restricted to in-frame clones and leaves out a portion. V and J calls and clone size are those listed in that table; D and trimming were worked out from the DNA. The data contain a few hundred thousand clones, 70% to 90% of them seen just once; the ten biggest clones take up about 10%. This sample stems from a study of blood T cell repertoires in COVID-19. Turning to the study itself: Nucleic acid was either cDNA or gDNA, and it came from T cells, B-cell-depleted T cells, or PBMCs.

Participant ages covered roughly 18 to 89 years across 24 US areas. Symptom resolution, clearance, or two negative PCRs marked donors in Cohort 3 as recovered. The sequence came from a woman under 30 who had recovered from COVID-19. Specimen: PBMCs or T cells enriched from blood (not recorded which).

CDR3 nucleotides: TGTGCCAGCAGCTTACAACTGCGGGGGAGGGACAATCAGCCCCAGCATTTT. It specifies CASSLQLRGRDNQPQHF. This chain uses TRBV7-7 with TRBJ1-5, with D maybe TRBD1 (5 bases). V was clipped by 2 bases and J by 3 bases, with 17 bases between them. CDR1 SSHAT and CDR2 FNYEAQ come from the germline V gene (reference sequence). CDR3 length equals 17 residues. Using reference TRBV7-7 and TRBJ1-5 for the parts outside the CDR3, the full variable domain is GAGVSQSPRYKVTKRGQDVTLRCDPISSHATLYWYQQALGQGPEFLTYFNYEAQPDKSGLPSDRFSAERPEGSISTLTIQRTEQRDSAMYRCASSLQLRGRDNQPQHFGDGTRLSIL.